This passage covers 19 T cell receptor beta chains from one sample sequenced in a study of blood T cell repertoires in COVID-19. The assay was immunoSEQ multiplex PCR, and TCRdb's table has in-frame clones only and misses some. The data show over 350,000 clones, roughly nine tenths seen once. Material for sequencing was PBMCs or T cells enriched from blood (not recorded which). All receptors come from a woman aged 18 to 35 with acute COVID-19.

CDR3 sequence reads: CASSPDRFYNEQFF. Written as DNA, the CDR3 is TGCGCCAGCAGCCCGGACAGGTTTTACAATGAGCAGTTCTTC. The rearrangement joins TRBV4-1 to TRBJ2-1, with 7 bases fitting TRBD1. Looked up from germline, CDR1 is MGHRA and CDR2 is YSYEKL. The CDR3 has 14 residues. V was clipped by 4 bases and J by 4 bases; unmatched bases: 4.

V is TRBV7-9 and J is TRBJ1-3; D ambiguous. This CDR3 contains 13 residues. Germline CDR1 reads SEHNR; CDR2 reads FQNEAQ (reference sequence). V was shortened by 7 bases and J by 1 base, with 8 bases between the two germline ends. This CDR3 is CASNPASGNTIYF. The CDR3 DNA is TGTGCCAGCAACCCCGCGTCTGGAAACACCATATATTTT.

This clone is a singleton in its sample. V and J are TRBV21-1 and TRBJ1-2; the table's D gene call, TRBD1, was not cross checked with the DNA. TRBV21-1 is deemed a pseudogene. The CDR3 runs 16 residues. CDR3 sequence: CASSTGGVRGNYGYTF. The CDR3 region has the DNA TGTGCCAGCAGCACCGGTGGGGTAAGGGGAAACTATGGCTACACCTTC.

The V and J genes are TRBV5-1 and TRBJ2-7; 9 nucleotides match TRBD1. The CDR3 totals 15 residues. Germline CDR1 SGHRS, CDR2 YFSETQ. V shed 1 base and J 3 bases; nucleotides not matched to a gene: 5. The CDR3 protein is CASSLPGQGVYEQYF. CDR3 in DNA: TGCGCCAGCAGCTTGCCGGGACAGGGAGTCTACGAGCAGTACTTC.

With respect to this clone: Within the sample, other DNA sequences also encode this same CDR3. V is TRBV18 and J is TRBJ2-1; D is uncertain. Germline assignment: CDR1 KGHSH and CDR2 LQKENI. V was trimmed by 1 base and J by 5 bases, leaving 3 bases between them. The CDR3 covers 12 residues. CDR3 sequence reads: CASSPRDNEQFF. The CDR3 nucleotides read TGTGCCAGCTCACCACGAGACAATGAGCAGTTCTTC.

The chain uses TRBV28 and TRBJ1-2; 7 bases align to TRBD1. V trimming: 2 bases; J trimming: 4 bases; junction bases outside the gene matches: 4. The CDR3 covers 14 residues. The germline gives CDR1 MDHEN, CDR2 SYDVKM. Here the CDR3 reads CASSLLPGGYGYTF. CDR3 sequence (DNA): TGTGCCAGCAGTTTACTGCCAGGGGGCTATGGCTACACCTTC.

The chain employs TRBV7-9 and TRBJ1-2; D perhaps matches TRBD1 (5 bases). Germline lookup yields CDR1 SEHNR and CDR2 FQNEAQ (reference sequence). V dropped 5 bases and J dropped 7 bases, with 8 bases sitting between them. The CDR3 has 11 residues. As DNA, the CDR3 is TGTGCCAGCAGCGTAGACAGTGGCTACACCTTC. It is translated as CASSVDSGYTF.

The DNA of the CDR3 is TGTGCCAGCAGTCCTCAACAGGGCGCCTACGAGCAGTACTTC. The encoded protein is CASSPQQGAYEQYF. The chain joins TRBV9 to TRBJ2-7; possibly TRBD1 for D (6 bases). CDR1 is SGDLS and CDR2 is YYNGEE in the germline V gene. Trimming cost V 5 bases and J 2 bases, with 14 bases left between them. This CDR3 spans 14 amino acids.

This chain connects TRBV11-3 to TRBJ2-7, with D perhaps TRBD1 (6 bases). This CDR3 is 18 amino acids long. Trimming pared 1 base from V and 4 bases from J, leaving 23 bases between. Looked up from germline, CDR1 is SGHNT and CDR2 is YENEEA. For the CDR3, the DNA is TGTGCCAGCAGCTTAGTGGGCCATCATCGGGACACCTTTTACGAGCAGTACTTC. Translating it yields CASSLVGHHRDTFYEQYF.

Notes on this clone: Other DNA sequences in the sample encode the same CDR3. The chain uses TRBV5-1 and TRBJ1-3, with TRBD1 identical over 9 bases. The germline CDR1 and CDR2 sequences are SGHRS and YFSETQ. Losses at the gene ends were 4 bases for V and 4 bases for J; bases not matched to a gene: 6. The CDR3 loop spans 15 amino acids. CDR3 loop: CASSNRTGAGNTIYF. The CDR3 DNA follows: TGCGCCAGCAGCAACCGGACAGGGGCCGGAAACACCATATATTTT.

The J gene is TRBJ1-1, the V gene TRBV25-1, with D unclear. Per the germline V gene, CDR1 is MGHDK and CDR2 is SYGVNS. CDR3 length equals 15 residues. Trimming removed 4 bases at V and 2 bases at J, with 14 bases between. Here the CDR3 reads CASSGKGEVNTEAFF. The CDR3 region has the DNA TGTGCCAGCAGTGGGAAGGGAGAGGTAAACACTGAAGCTTTCTTT.

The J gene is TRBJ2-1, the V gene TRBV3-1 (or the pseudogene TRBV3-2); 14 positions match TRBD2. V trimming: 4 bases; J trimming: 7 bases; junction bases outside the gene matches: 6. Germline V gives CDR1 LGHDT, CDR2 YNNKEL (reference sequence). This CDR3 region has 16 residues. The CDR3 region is CASSPRGTSGRNEQFF. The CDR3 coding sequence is TGTGCCAGCAGCCCCAGAGGGACTAGCGGGAGAAATGAGCAGTTCTTC.

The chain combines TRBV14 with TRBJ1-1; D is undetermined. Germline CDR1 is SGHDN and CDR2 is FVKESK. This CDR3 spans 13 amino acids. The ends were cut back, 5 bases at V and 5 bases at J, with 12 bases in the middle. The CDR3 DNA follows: TGTGCCAGCAGCACTGGGCGGAGGACTGAAGCTTTCTTT. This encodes CASSTGRRTEAFF.

CDR3 protein: CASSLLGVSTGELFF. The CDR3 nucleotides are TGTGCCAGCAGCTTATTAGGGGTCTCCACCGGGGAGCTGTTTTTT. The chain couples TRBV7-3 to TRBJ2-2; maybe TRBD1 (5 bases). Germline CDR1 SGHTA, CDR2 FQGTGA. The CDR3 is 15 amino acids. Trimming removed 2 bases at V and 4 bases at J, with 11 bases between. Supplemented by reference TRBV7-3 and TRBJ2-2, the full variable domain reads GAGVSQTPSNKVTEKGKYVELRCDPISGHTALYWYRQSLGQGPEFLIYFQGTGAADDSGLPNDRFFAVRPEGSVSTLKIQRTERGDSAVYLCASSLLGVSTGELFFGEGSRLTVL.

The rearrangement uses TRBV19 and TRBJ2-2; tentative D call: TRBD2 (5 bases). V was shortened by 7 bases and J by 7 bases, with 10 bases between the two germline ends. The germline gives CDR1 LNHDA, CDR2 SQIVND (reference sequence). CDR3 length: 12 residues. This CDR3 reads CASTRRSGELFF. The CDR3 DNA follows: TGTGCCAGTACCAGGAGGAGCGGGGAGCTGTTTTTT.

The CDR3 DNA is TGTGCCAGCAGCTTTCGACTAGCCAACAATGAGCAGTTCTTC. Translating it yields CASSFRLANNEQFF. The chain couples TRBV9 to TRBJ2-1; TRBD2 agrees at 7 bases. J gave up 5 bases and V 4 bases, and 6 bases lay outside the gene matches. The CDR3 spans 14 residues. Germline CDR1 is SGDLS and CDR2 is YYNGEE. The variable domain in full, with the rest retrieved from reference TRBV9 and TRBJ2-1, is DSGVTQTPKHLITATGQRVTLRCSPRSGDLSVYWYQQSLDQGLQFLIQYYNGEERAKGNILERFSAQQFPDLHSELNLSSLELGDSALYFCASSFRLANNEQFFGPGTRLTVL.

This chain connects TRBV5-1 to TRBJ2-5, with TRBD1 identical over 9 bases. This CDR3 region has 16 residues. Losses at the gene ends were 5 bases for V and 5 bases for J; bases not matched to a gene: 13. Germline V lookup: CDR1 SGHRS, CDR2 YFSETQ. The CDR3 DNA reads TGCGCCAGCAGTCCGGGACAGGGTAGTCTCCGGGAGACCCAGTACTTC. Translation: CASSPGQGSLRETQYF.

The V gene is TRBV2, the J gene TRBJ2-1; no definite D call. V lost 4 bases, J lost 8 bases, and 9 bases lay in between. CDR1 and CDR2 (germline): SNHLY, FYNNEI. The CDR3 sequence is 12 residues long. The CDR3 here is CASSGVLDEQFF. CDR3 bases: TGTGCCAGCAGTGGAGTCCTGGATGAGCAGTTCTTC.

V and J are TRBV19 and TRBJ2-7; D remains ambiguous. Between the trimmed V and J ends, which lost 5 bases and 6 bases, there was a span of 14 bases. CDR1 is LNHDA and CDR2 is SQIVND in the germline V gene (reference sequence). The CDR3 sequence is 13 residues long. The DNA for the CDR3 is TGTGCCAGTAGTCTCCGGGTCCCCCTCGAGCAGTACTTC. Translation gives CASSLRVPLEQYF.